Listed here are 5 T cell receptor beta chains from one sample, sequenced in a study of siplizumab effects on memory and regulatory T cells. Libraries were prepared by immunoSEQ multiplex PCR; TCRdb keeps only in-frame clonotypes and omits some of them. The table records some 96,000 clones, more than 85% of them present only once. Source material: CD4+ T cells sorted from blood. The origin of the receptors is a human donor in good health.

There are a few counts of this clone. The chain uses TRBV7-6 and TRBJ1-2; D ambiguous. The CDR3 is made up of 14 amino acids. Germline-derived CDR1 and CDR2 are SGHVS and FNYEAQ. V was shortened by 3 bases and J by 4 bases, with 12 bases between the two germline ends. The chain's CDR3 is CASSLATWGYGYTF. In DNA form, the CDR3 reads TGTGCCAGCAGCTTGGCAACCTGGGGCTATGGCTACACCTTC. The variable domain in full, with the rest retrieved from reference TRBV7-6 and TRBJ1-2, is GAGVSQSPRYKVTKRGQDVALRCDPISGHVSLYWYRQALGQGPEFLTYFNYEAQQDKSGLPNDRFSAERPEGSISTLTIQRTEQRDSAMYRCASSLATWGYGYTFGSGTRLTVV.

The chain joins TRBV18 to TRBJ1-1; 9 bases line up with TRBD1. Germline values: CDR1 KGHSH, CDR2 LQKENI. The CDR3 totals 12 residues. J gave up 10 bases and V 5 bases, and 5 bases lay outside the gene matches. CDR3 bases: TGTGCCAGCTCAGATACAGGGGGCCGAGCTTTCTTT. Translating it yields CASSDTGGRAFF. The entire variable domain, with the rest obtained from reference TRBV18 and TRBJ1-1, is as follows: NAGVMQNPRHLVRRRGQEARLRCSPMKGHSHVYWYRQLPEEGLKFMVYLQKENIIDESGMPKERFSAEFPKEGPSILRIQQVVRGDSAAYFCASSDTGGRAFFGQGTRLTVV.

The chain links TRBV28 to TRBJ1-5, with 9 bases lining up with TRBD1. V shed 5 bases and J 3 bases; nucleotides not matched to a gene: 11. This CDR3 has 17 residues. Germline loops: CDR1 MDHEN, CDR2 SYDVKM. CDR3 amino acids: CASSLTSGTGNNQPQHF. CDR3 DNA sequence: TGTGCCAGCAGTCTGACTTCCGGGACAGGGAACAATCAGCCCCAGCATTTT.

This clone is a singleton in its sample. J is TRBJ2-1 and V is TRBV29-1; TRBD1 aligns across 7 bases. This CDR3 has 15 residues. The ends lost 3 bases at V and 3 bases at J; junction bases unmatched: 8. CDR1 is SQVTM and CDR2 is ANQGSEA in the germline V gene. The CDR3, as DNA: TGCAGCGTTGAGGGCCGACGACAGGGCTACAATGAGCAGTTCTTC. Its translation is CSVEGRRQGYNEQFF.

This clone was found once. This chain joins TRBV27 and TRBJ2-4; the D is unclear. Trimming pared 3 bases from V and 1 base from J, leaving 10 bases between. The CDR3 spans 15 residues. The V gene's germline CDR1 is MNHEY and CDR2 SMNVEV (reference sequence). The CDR3 spells CASSFRSRAKNIQYF. In DNA, the CDR3 is TGTGCCAGCAGTTTTCGATCCAGGGCCAAAAACATTCAGTACTTC.